Following are 21 T cell receptor beta chains from one sample sequenced in a study of blood T cell repertoires in COVID-19. Profiled with immunoSEQ multiplex PCR; TCRdb holds only in-frame clones, not every one. The data hold 84,000 or so clones, with around four fifths observed a single time. Sequenced sample: peripheral blood. The receptors stem from an elderly man with active or convalescent COVID-19.

The gene calls are TRBV10-1 and TRBJ2-1; D may be TRBD2 (6 bases). The germline CDR1 and CDR2 sequences are WNHNN and SYGVQD (reference sequence). V was shortened by 4 bases and J by 5 bases, with 18 bases between the two germline ends. The CDR3 extends over 16 amino acids. CDR3 loop: CASSALRTGGNNEQFF. The DNA for the CDR3 is TGCGCCAGCAGTGCGTTAAGAACGGGCGGGAACAATGAGCAGTTCTTC.

The chain recombines TRBV21-1 with TRBJ2-1; the table gives TRBD2 as D, unverified against the DNA. TRBV21-1 constitutes a pseudogene. The CDR3 sequence is 13 residues long. CDR3 coding DNA: TGTGCCAGCAGCAACGGGGTAGGGCACGAGCAGTTCTTC. It yields the protein CASSNGVGHEQFF.

The chain couples TRBV4-1 to TRBJ2-3; 12 bases fit TRBD2. Per germline, CDR1 MGHRA and CDR2 YSYEKL. This CDR3 is built from 18 residues. V gave up 0 bases and J gave up 6 bases; unmatched junction bases: 10. CDR3 region: CASSQEWSLAGGRDTQYF. In nucleotides, the CDR3 is TGCGCCAGCAGCCAAGAGTGGTCGCTAGCGGGAGGGAGGGATACGCAGTATTTT.

V is TRBV7-9 and J is TRBJ1-2; 7 nucleotides align to TRBD1. The CDR3 is made up of 15 amino acids. CDR1 is SEHNR, CDR2 FQNEAQ, per germline (reference sequence). Losses at the gene ends were 2 bases for V and 7 bases for J; bases not matched to a gene: 10. The CDR3 spells CASSLKGQGVPGYTF. In DNA form, the CDR3 reads TGTGCCAGCAGCTTAAAGGGTCAGGGGGTTCCTGGCTACACCTTC. The full variable domain, rest sourced from reference TRBV7-9 and TRBJ1-2, is DTGVSQNPRHKITKRGQNVTFRCDPISEHNRLYWYRQTLGQGPEFLTYFQNEAQLEKSRLLSDRFSAERPKGSFSTLEIQRTEQGDSAMYLCASSLKGQGVPGYTFGSGTRLTVV.

V and J are TRBV9 and TRBJ2-6; 8 nucleotides align to TRBD1. Germline V gives CDR1 SGDLS, CDR2 YYNGEE. The CDR3 runs 19 residues. V was pared by 0 bases and J by 0 bases, with 8 bases of the junction left unmatched. The CDR3, as DNA: TGTGCCAGCAGCGTAGCTACCGGGACAGGCCGCTCTGGGGCCAACGTCCTGACTTTC. This translates into CASSVATGTGRSGANVLTF.

This chain joins TRBV29-1 and TRBJ1-5; D gene unclear. Germline CDR1 and CDR2: SQVTM and ANQGSEA. V lost 1 base and J lost 7, with 14 bases in between. The CDR3 runs to 14 residues. The CDR3 DNA reads as TGCAGCGTTGAAGTGGCGGGGATTGGGCAGCCCCAGCATTTT. It translates to CSVEVAGIGQPQHF.

The chain couples TRBV7-2 to TRBJ1-5; D might be TRBD1 (5 bases). Trimming took 2 bases from V and 2 from J, leaving 10 bases between them. This CDR3 contains 15 residues. CDR1 is SGHTA and CDR2 is FQGNSA in the germline V gene. CDR3 sequence reads: CASSLRQSGNQPQHF. The CDR3 bases are TGTGCCAGCAGCTTAAGACAGTCGGGCAATCAGCCCCAGCATTTT.

This clone has just a few counts. The rearrangement uses TRBV11-2 and TRBJ1-1; D might be TRBD1 (6 bases). CDR1 is SGHAT and CDR2 is FQNNGV in the germline V gene. V was pared by 1 base and J by 0 bases, with 9 bases between. The CDR3 sequence is 15 residues long. The CDR3 coding sequence is TGTGCCAGCAGCTTAGGGACAGATCTGAACACTGAAGCTTTCTTT. Residues: CASSLGTDLNTEAFF.

This clone is a singleton in its sample. The rearrangement links TRBV7-9 to TRBJ2-1; D is perhaps TRBD1 (5 bases). CDR3 size: 15 residues. Germline values: CDR1 SEHNR, CDR2 FQNEAQ (reference sequence). V shed 6 bases and J shed 7 bases, with 19 bases lying between them. CDR3 residues: CASRSRGSGHNEQFF. The CDR3 nucleotides are TGTGCCAGCAGGTCAAGGGGAAGTGGGCATAATGAGCAGTTCTTC.

As DNA, the CDR3 is TGTGCCAGCAGTGAATATAACCCGAGAACCTCTGGAAACACCATATATTTT. Encoded protein: CASSEYNPRTSGNTIYF. V gene TRBV25-1 combines with J gene TRBJ1-3; D is undetermined. Germline CDR1 and CDR2: MGHDK and SYGVNS. V was pared by 0 bases and J by 0 bases, with 12 bases between. The length of the CDR3 is 17 residues. Together with reference TRBV25-1 and TRBJ1-3, the CDR3 gives the full variable domain: EADIYQTPRYLVIGTGKKITLECSQTMGHDKMYWYQQDPGMELHLIHYSYGVNSTEKGDLSSESTVSRIRTEHFPLTLESARPSHTSQYLCASSEYNPRTSGNTIYFGEGSWLTVV.

The chain carries TRBV6-1 and TRBJ2-1; TRBD1 agrees at 7 bases. The germline gives CDR1 MNHNS, CDR2 SASEGT. CDR3 size: 17 residues. The junction had 8 bases not matched to a gene; V was cut back by 3 bases and J by 0 bases. Written as DNA, the CDR3 is TGTGCCAGCAGTGAGGAAGGGGGCTGGAGCTCCTACAATGAGCAGTTCTTC. It yields the protein CASSEEGGWSSYNEQFF.

The chain couples TRBV2 to TRBJ1-1, with D possibly matching TRBD1 (5 bases). The CDR3 is made up of 14 amino acids. V gave up 6 bases and J gave up 6 bases, with 17 bases separating them. The germline V gene encodes CDR1 SNHLY and CDR2 FYNNEI. CDR3 loop: CASRRQSGGAEAFF. The CDR3 bases are TGTGCCAGCAGGCGACAGTCCGGAGGGGCTGAAGCTTTCTTT.

The CDR3 nucleotides read TGTGCCAGCAGACGGGAGACAGGGGCGGGGCAGCCCCAGCATTTT. Its translation is CASRRETGAGQPQHF. The chain is built from TRBV6-5 and TRBJ1-5, with 8 bases aligning to TRBD1. V was pared by 6 bases and J by 7 bases, with 11 bases of the junction left unmatched. Germline loops: CDR1 MNHEY, CDR2 SVGAGI. The CDR3 sequence is 15 residues long.

The CDR3 nucleotides read TGTGCCAGCAGTACCCAGGGGGCGGGACAGCCCCAGCATTTT. Protein: CASSTQGAGQPQHF. V and J are TRBV6-5 and TRBJ1-5; 8 positions match TRBD1. The germline gives CDR1 MNHEY, CDR2 SVGAGI. J gave up 7 bases and V 5 bases, and 7 bases lay outside the gene matches. CDR3 length: 14 amino acids.

V usage is TRBV28 and J usage is TRBJ2-2, with 12 bases fitting TRBD1. V lost 5 bases, J lost 7 bases, and 8 bases stayed unmatched. The CDR3 extends over 16 amino acids. Germline V lookup: CDR1 MDHEN, CDR2 SYDVKM. The CDR3 reads CASSLGGTGGIGELFF. CDR3 sequence (DNA): TGTGCCAGCAGTCTCGGGGGGACAGGGGGCATCGGGGAGCTGTTTTTT.

Only a few counts were recorded for this clone. The chain has TRBV3-1 (or the pseudogene TRBV3-2) and TRBJ2-1; no clear D gene. Trimming took off 0 bases at V and 2 bases at J, with 14 bases between the two ends. Germline V gene lookup returns CDR1 LGHDT and CDR2 YNNKEL (reference sequence). This CDR3 has 17 amino acids. The CDR3 sequence: CASSQEVISLTYNEQFF. For the CDR3, the DNA is TGTGCCAGCAGCCAAGAGGTTATTAGCCTCACCTACAATGAGCAGTTCTTC.

This clone was detected a few times. V gene TRBV14 combines with J gene TRBJ2-2; no clear D. The germline CDR1 and CDR2 sequences are SGHDN and FVKESK. The CDR3 runs 13 residues. The ends were cut back, 1 base at V and 5 bases at J, with 5 bases in the middle. In DNA, the CDR3 is TGTGCCAGCAGCCAAGTTTATACCGGGGAGCTGTTTTTT. Its protein product is CASSQVYTGELFF.

This chain connects TRBV5-6 to TRBJ2-5; no reliable D call. The CDR3 covers 13 residues. The germline V and J ends were trimmed by 1 base and 1 base, with 5 bases remaining between them. Germline V lookup: CDR1 SGHDT, CDR2 YYEEEE. For the CDR3, the DNA is TGTGCCAGCAGCTTGTTCAGCCAAGAGACCCAGTACTTC. Translation gives CASSLFSQETQYF.

In its sample, this clone was seen once. This chain joins TRBV5-1 and TRBJ1-1; D gene unclear. Germline assignment: CDR1 SGHRS and CDR2 YFSETQ. V was cut by 0 bases and J by 4 bases, with 10 bases left in between. This CDR3 is 14 amino acids long. DNA of the CDR3: TGCGCCAGCAGCTTGGCGGAGGAGGTCACTGAAGCTTTCTTT. Translation: CASSLAEEVTEAFF.

The genes are TRBV5-1 and TRBJ1-1, with 9 bases fitting TRBD1. Germline CDR1 SGHRS, CDR2 YFSETQ. CDR3 size: 13 residues. Trimming took 4 bases from V and 8 from J; bases not matched to a gene: 6. CDR3 sequence (DNA): TGCGCCAGCAGCGACAGGACAGGGGAGGAAGCTTTCTTT. This translates into CASSDRTGEEAFF.

This clone was recorded once. This chain joins TRBV15 and TRBJ1-3, with unresolved D. The length of the CDR3 is 20 residues. V lost 1 base to trimming and J lost 0 bases, with 22 bases between them. Germline CDR1 reads LNHNV; CDR2 reads YYDKDF (reference sequence). For the CDR3, the DNA is TGTGCCACCAGCAGAGGCGGGGTCGCACAAACCGGCCCCTCTGGAAACACCATATATTTT. Amino acid sequence: CATSRGGVAQTGPSGNTIYF.